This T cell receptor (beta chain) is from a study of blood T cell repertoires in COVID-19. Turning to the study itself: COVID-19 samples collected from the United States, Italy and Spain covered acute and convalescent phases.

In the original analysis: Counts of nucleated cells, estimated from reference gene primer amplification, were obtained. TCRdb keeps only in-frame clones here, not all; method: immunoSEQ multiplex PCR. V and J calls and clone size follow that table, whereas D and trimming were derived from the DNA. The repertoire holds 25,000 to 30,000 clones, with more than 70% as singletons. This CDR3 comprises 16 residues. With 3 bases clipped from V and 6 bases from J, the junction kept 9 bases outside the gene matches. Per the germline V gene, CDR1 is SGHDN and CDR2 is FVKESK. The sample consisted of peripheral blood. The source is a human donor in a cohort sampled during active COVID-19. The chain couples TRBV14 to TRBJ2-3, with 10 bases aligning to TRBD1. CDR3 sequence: CASSQLPGQGKDTQYF. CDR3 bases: TGTGCCAGCAGCCAGCTACCGGGACAGGGGAAGGATACGCAGTATTTT.